The 26 T cell receptor beta chains listed next were all sequenced from one sample in a study of T cell responses to AZD1222 COVID-19 vaccine. Data came from immunoSEQ multiplex PCR; TCRdb stores just in-frame clones and leaves some out. The table has about 120,000 clones, 92% seen once. Here the sequenced sample was peripheral blood, taken on day 0 of AZD1222 vaccination. The origin of the receptors is an adult in good health.

In its sample, this clone was seen a few times. The genes are TRBV5-4 and TRBJ2-1; 14 bases match TRBD2. Germline CDR1 SGHNT, CDR2 YYREEE (reference sequence). The CDR3 spans 16 residues. Trimming took 4 bases from V and 9 from J; bases not matched to a gene: 9. The CDR3 spells CASSTWTSGGRGEQFF. The CDR3 nucleotides read TGTGCCAGCAGCACCTGGACTAGCGGGGGGCGAGGTGAGCAGTTCTTC.

The genes are TRBV28 and TRBJ1-1; perhaps TRBD1 as D (6 bases). CDR3 size: 15 residues. Looked up from germline, CDR1 is MDHEN and CDR2 is SYDVKM. Trimming left V 5 bases short and J 1 base short, with 14 bases between. CDR3 amino acids: CASSPTGTWNTEAFF. DNA of the CDR3: TGTGCCAGCAGTCCAACCGGGACATGGAACACTGAAGCTTTCTTT.

The chain recombines TRBV27 with TRBJ2-1; D might be TRBD2 (6 bases). Looked up from germline, CDR1 is MNHEY and CDR2 is SMNVEV (reference sequence). The CDR3 spans 14 residues. V was shortened by 4 bases and J by 3 bases, with 10 bases between the two germline ends. The CDR3 DNA sequence: TGTGCCAGCAGTTCCGAGGACTACTACAATGAGCAGTTCTTC. Translated: CASSSEDYYNEQFF.

Details on this clone: The same CDR3 also results from other DNA sequences found in this sample. This rearrangement joins TRBV20-1 to TRBJ1-1, with 9 bases lining up with TRBD1. The CDR3 length is 11 residues. V lost 6 bases to trimming and J lost 4 bases; unmatched junction nucleotides: 0. CDR1 and CDR2 from the germline V gene are DFQATT and SNEGSKA (reference sequence). CDR3 sequence (DNA): TGCAGTGCGACAGGGGGCACTGAAGCTTTCTTT. Its protein is CSATGGTEAFF.

The chain recombines TRBV6-2 or TRBV6-3 with TRBJ2-7; 11 bases match TRBD2. The CDR3 totals 15 residues. Germline V gene data show CDR1 as MNHEY and CDR2 as SVGEGT. V was pared by 6 bases and J by 5 bases, with 9 bases of the junction left unmatched. The DNA of the CDR3 is TGTGCCAGCAGCCCCGGGACTAGCGGTTCGCACGAGCAGTACTTC. It is translated as CASSPGTSGSHEQYF.

This chain links TRBV4-3 with TRBJ1-6, with D perhaps TRBD1 (6 bases). Germline values: CDR1 LGHNA, CDR2 YSLEER. This CDR3 spans 15 amino acids. V lost 0 bases to trimming and J lost 7 bases, with 10 bases between them. The CDR3 spells CASSQDPTGNSPLHF. CDR3 sequence (DNA): TGCGCCAGCAGCCAAGATCCGACAGGCAATTCACCCCTCCACTTT.

The chain employs TRBV28 and TRBJ1-5; D may be TRBD1 (6 bases). In germline, CDR1 is MDHEN, CDR2 SYDVKM. The V end was cut by 4 bases, the J end by 1 base, with 14 bases between. CDR3 length equals 16 residues. The CDR3 spells CASSWVGGASNQPQHF. CDR3 nucleotide sequence: TGTGCCAGCAGTTGGGTCGGGGGGGCCAGCAATCAGCCCCAGCATTTT.

The rearrangement links TRBV12-5 to TRBJ1-5; D is undetermined. CDR3 size: 13 residues. V was pared by 5 bases and J by 7 bases, with 12 bases between. Looked up from germline, CDR1 is LGHNT and CDR2 is FRNRAP. The CDR3 region is CASGPSIQQPQHF. DNA of the CDR3: TGTGCTAGTGGTCCAAGCATACAGCAGCCCCAGCATTTT.

This clone was observed once. The chain has TRBV4-3 and TRBJ2-7; 11 bases align to TRBD2. Germline trimming cut 0 bases from V and 2 bases from J; bases unmatched to any gene: 18. Germline V gene data show CDR1 as LGHNA and CDR2 as YSLEER. This CDR3 has 21 amino acids. The CDR3 bases are TGCGCCAGCAGCCAAGATGCCCCGACTAGCGGGATCGCTAATGCCGCCTACGAGCAGTACTTC. Its translation: CASSQDAPTSGIANAAYEQYF.

The gene calls are TRBV4-1 and TRBJ2-5; D is unclear. Germline loops: CDR1 MGHRA, CDR2 YSYEKL. There are 12 residues in the CDR3. V lost 0 bases and J lost 2, with 1 base in between. The CDR3 nucleotides are TGCGCCAGCAGCCAAGAACAAGAGACCCAGTACTTC. This encodes CASSQEQETQYF.

This chain uses TRBV6-5 with TRBJ2-5, with unresolved D. With 5 bases removed from V and 5 bases from J, the gap between germline ends came to 15 bases. The CDR3 is 14 residues long. Germline V CDR1 and CDR2: MNHEY, SVGAGI. The CDR3 protein is CASSTGTIVETQYF. The CDR3 coding sequence is TGTGCCAGCAGTACCGGCACGATAGTCGAGACCCAGTACTTC.

This sequence joins TRBV24-1 and TRBJ2-3; D is perhaps TRBD2 (6 bases). Trimming took off 3 bases at V and 4 bases at J, with 13 bases between the two ends. CDR1 and CDR2 from the germline V gene are KGHDR and SFDVKD. This CDR3 contains 15 residues. The CDR3 nucleotides read TGTGCCACCAGTGATGCGGGACCCAGTTCAGATACGCAGTATTTT. Translation: CATSDAGPSSDTQYF.

The rearrangement uses TRBV5-5 and TRBJ2-7; possibly TRBD1 or TRBD2 for D (5 bases each). Trimming left V 4 bases short and J 0 bases short, with 26 bases between. CDR1 and CDR2 (germline): SGHKS, YYEKEE (reference sequence). CDR3 length: 19 amino acids. Written as DNA, the CDR3 is TGTGCCAGCAGCCCATTTAACACCCTCGGGGCTTCAGCCTCCTACGAGCAGTACTTC. Its protein is CASSPFNTLGASASYEQYF.

The J gene is TRBJ1-4, the V gene TRBV5-1; D is uncertain. V lost 2 bases, J lost 5 bases, and 13 bases lay in between. Germline loops: CDR1 SGHRS, CDR2 YFSETQ. The CDR3 sequence is 15 residues long. In DNA form, the CDR3 reads TGCGCCAGCAGCTTTGGGTATGGGGAAAATGAAAAACTGTTTTTT. Its protein is CASSFGYGENEKLFF.

This chain uses TRBV6-1 with TRBJ2-3; no definite D call. V dropped 6 bases and J dropped 2 bases, with 9 bases sitting between them. CDR1 and CDR2 (germline): MNHNS, SASEGT. CDR3 length equals 13 residues. CDR3 protein: CASREFYTDTQYF. Written as DNA, the CDR3 is TGTGCCAGCAGGGAGTTTTACACAGATACGCAGTATTTT.

This sequence joins TRBV5-1 and TRBJ1-3; a possible D gene is TRBD1 (5 bases). The CDR3 contains 15 residues. The V end was cut by 0 bases, the J end by 4 bases, with 11 bases between. Germline assignment: CDR1 SGHRS and CDR2 YFSETQ. The DNA of the CDR3 is TGCGCCAGCAGCTTGGGTGCGGGGACCGGAAACACCATATATTTT. Amino acids: CASSLGAGTGNTIYF.

As for this clone: The junction does not match germline at one end; this may be a read error. The rearrangement uses TRBV5-6 and TRBJ2-7; no firm D call. CDR1 is SGHDT, CDR2 YYEEEE, per germline. The CDR3 is 11 residues long. The CDR3 loop reads CASSSGGGLAF. The CDR3 nucleotides are TGTGCCAGCAGCTCCGGTGGCGGATTGGCGTTC.

The V gene is TRBV10-3, the J gene TRBJ2-6, with D perhaps matching TRBD2 (6 bases). Germline CDR1 ENHRY, CDR2 SYGVKD. This CDR3 is 15 amino acids long. V lost 3 bases and J 1 base, leaving 7 bases between the germline ends. CDR3 sequence reads: CAISERGSGANVLTF. DNA of the CDR3: TGTGCCATCAGTGAACGGGGGTCTGGGGCCAACGTCCTGACTTTC.

The J gene is TRBJ2-2, the V gene TRBV3-1 (or the pseudogene TRBV3-2); 10 bases align to TRBD1. V shed 2 bases and J 5 bases; nucleotides not matched to a gene: 5. This CDR3 is built from 16 residues. The germline V gene encodes CDR1 LGHDT and CDR2 YNNKEL (reference sequence). This chain's CDR3 is CASSQTTGGQTGELFF. CDR3 in DNA: TGTGCCAGCAGCCAAACGACAGGGGGCCAGACCGGGGAGCTGTTTTTT.

The chain couples TRBV9 to TRBJ1-2; D not resolved. The V end was cut by 1 base, the J end by 8 bases, with 12 bases between. Germline V lookup: CDR1 SGDLS, CDR2 YYNGEE. This CDR3 has 13 amino acids. DNA for the CDR3: TGTGCCAGCAGCGTACCCGGGTCGGGGGGCTACACCTTC. Translated: CASSVPGSGGYTF.

V and J are TRBV7-8 and TRBJ2-2, with 7 bases lining up with TRBD1. The J segment lost 2 bases and the V segment lost 10 bases, leaving 4 bases of the junction unmatched. The CDR3 loop spans 13 amino acids. The germline CDR1 and CDR2 sequences are SGHVS and FQNEAQ. The CDR3 DNA sequence: TGTGCCAACGGGACAGCAAACACCGGGGAGCTGTTTTTT. As protein: CANGTANTGELFF.

The chain carries TRBV11-2 and TRBJ2-5; D possibly corresponds to TRBD1 (6 bases). Germline V lookup: CDR1 SGHAT, CDR2 FQNNGV. The length of the CDR3 is 13 residues. Deletions cut 5 bases from V and 3 bases from J, with 10 bases between. CDR3 residues: CASSPRDKETQYF. CDR3 DNA: TGTGCCAGCAGCCCCCGGGACAAAGAGACCCAGTACTTC.

The chain combines TRBV5-1 with TRBJ1-2; no reliable D call. Germline CDR1 is SGHRS and CDR2 is YFSETQ. The V and J ends lost 4 bases and 6 bases respectively, with 16 bases between them. CDR3 size: 14 residues. The CDR3 DNA sequence: TGCGCCAGCAGCATAGGCTATAAGGTTGATGGCTACACCTTC. It yields the protein CASSIGYKVDGYTF.

This clone was found a few times. V is TRBV29-1 and J is TRBJ2-2; 8 bases line up with TRBD1. J gave up 3 bases and V 7 bases, and 13 bases lay outside the gene matches. The CDR3 has 16 residues. CDR1 and CDR2 (germline): SQVTM, ANQGSEA. DNA for the CDR3: TGCAGCGCGCAGCTATTGGGACAGGAGGACACCGGGGAGCTGTTTTTT. It specifies CSAQLLGQEDTGELFF.

This clone was detected only once. The chain combines TRBV28 with TRBJ1-6; the match to TRBD1 covers 9 bases. There are 15 residues in the CDR3. V lost 6 bases and J lost 8; bases outside the gene matches: 8. Per germline, CDR1 MDHEN and CDR2 SYDVKM. DNA of the CDR3: TGTGCCAGCAGCGGGCGGACAGGGGTGTATTCACCCCTCCACTTT. Its protein is CASSGRTGVYSPLHF.

In this sample, this clone turned up once. The V gene is TRBV11-2, the J gene TRBJ1-2, with D uncertain. CDR3 length equals 17 residues. Looked up from germline, CDR1 is SGHAT and CDR2 is FQNNGV. Trimming took 2 bases from V and 4 from J, leaving 20 bases between them. CDR3 residues: CASSLRYVAIPVYGYTF. DNA of the CDR3: TGTGCCAGCAGCTTACGTTACGTAGCGATACCCGTCTATGGCTACACCTTC.